This TCR beta chain is drawn from a study of shared clonotypes between healthy human individuals. Regarding the study as a whole: Even with large depth, rarefaction showed that sorted-subset sequencing was incomplete.

Assay runs were performed at deep level. The data were produced by immunoSEQ multiplex PCR, yet TCRdb's version contains in-frame clones alone and is incomplete. The top ten hold 24% of the sample, which has about 680,000 clones, 90% to 95% seen once. CD8 cells regarded as naive lacked CD45RO, were positively chosen for CCR7, and omitted terminally differentiated effector memory CD45RA+ cells. About this clone itself: As yet, its antigen is unknown.

The germline V gene has CDR1 ENHRY and CDR2 SYGVKD. V dropped 0 bases and J dropped 8 bases, with 13 bases sitting between them. CDR3 length: 14 residues. This clonotype was obtained from a man under 40 in good health. The chain has TRBV10-3 and TRBJ1-1, with D perhaps TRBD1 (5 bases). Sequences were obtained from naive CD8+ T cells sorted from blood. The CDR3 coding sequence is TGTGCCATCAGTGAGTCAGGACAAGGTAGAGAAGCTTTCTTT. Translating gives CAISESGQGREAFF.